The sample holds many counts of the clone carrying this TCR beta chain. What it recognizes is unknown. This sample was included in a study of human T cells and chemical hapten exposure. General study findings and limits: As patch test score rose, PT1 expanded TCR counts tended to rise as well. While controls formed fewer of them, expanded TCRs formed significantly more large CDR3 similarity clusters.

From the RACE reads, TCRdb called clonotypes with MiXCR, one entry per CDR3 protein. Of some 400,000 distinct CDR3 sequences listed, roughly 4.8% are singletons. Time point specified: patch test 1, 2 weeks after DPC sensitization. The treatment denotes: therapeutic diphenylcyclopropenone sensitization with weekly scalp DPC. Whole blood that had not been fractionated was the source of extracted total RNA. The ends were cut back, 5 bases at V and 1 base at J, with 15 bases in the middle. The CDR3 sequence is 15 residues long. Germline V gives CDR1 SQVTM, CDR2 ANQGSEA. This specimen was whole blood, taken in connection with sensitization to the hapten diphenylcyclopropenone (DPC). The sequence was collected from a woman between 45 and 60 years old with alopecia areata. Some clones in this sample may be carry-over from other donors' samples. The chain is built from TRBV29-1 and TRBJ1-3; D possibly corresponds to TRBD1 (6 bases). CDR3: CSVSTGKASGNTIYF. As DNA, the CDR3 is TGCAGCGTTTCTACAGGGAAGGCGTCTGGAAACACCATATATTTT.